This TCR beta chain originates from a study of cytomegalovirus exposure and HLA in healthy donors. Notes on the study in general: Researchers counted some 150 TCR beta chains as cytomegalovirus-associated.

Turning to this clone: The antigen is undetermined.

The donors (healthy individuals) were bone marrow donors. Unrecorded immune exposure was likely among donors, who were nominally healthy when sampled. The CDR3 sequence is 16 residues long. Germline CDR1 is MNHEY and CDR2 is SMNVEV (reference sequence). Trimming pared 5 bases from V and 2 bases from J, leaving 17 bases between. Use of 60 Vbeta and 13 Jbeta primers characterized the PCR. Authors' analysis steps: About 10 million of some 80 million unique TCR beta chains were shared, per a later count. Profiling relied on immunoSEQ multiplex PCR, and the TCRdb table lists in-frame clones only, not all of them. V and J calls and clone size follow that table, whereas D and trimming were derived from the DNA. The table has approximately 280,000 clones, about nine tenths seen once; the top ten hold approximately 4.3%.

The chain joins TRBV27 to TRBJ2-3, with a tentative D call TRBD1 (5 bases). The source of this sequence is a man between 35 and 55 years old in good health and CMV-seropositive. Source material: PBMCs. The DNA of the CDR3 is TGTGCCAGCAGTCCGCTCCTACAGGTCGCCACAGATACGCAGTATTTT. Protein product: CASSPLLQVATDTQYF.